This record concerns one T cell receptor (beta chain) sequence. Its antigen is not known. This sample was taken from a study of beta chain features in type 1 diabetes. Study summary: Examination spanned fewer than 140,000,000 sorted cells from all samples.

The V gene lost 4 bases and the J gene lost 4 bases, with 11 bases spanning the gap. The CDR3 has 13 residues. The V gene's germline CDR1 is SGHRS and CDR2 YFSETQ. Study results and caveats: Shorter TCRB CDR3s, moderately but significantly so, were found in Type 1 diabetes patients in all four CD4+ subsets.

The isolated RNA, all of it, was reverse transcribed, so expressed TCRB transcripts were what got sequenced. The table came from immunoSEQ multiplex PCR; TCRdb's copy has only in-frame clones and leaves some out. This table has more than 120,000 clones, about 13% appearing once. Sequenced input: central memory CD4+ T cells from blood. The sequence was collected from a man aged 18 to 30 with type 1 diabetes. The chain uses TRBV5-1 and TRBJ1-2; the D gene is possibly TRBD1 (5 bases). CDR3 nucleotide sequence: TGCGCCAGCAGCGACGGGACTTCCTATGGCTACACCTTC. Its protein is CASSDGTSYGYTF.